The T cell receptor beta chain under discussion was sequenced for a study of read filtering for tumor transcriptome and immune sequencing. About the study: Among patients, roughly 17 were male and about 15 female, aged about 47 to 80 (mean roughly 63). By R-ISS, stages I, II and III held around 8, 15 and 7 patients. The study, taken as a whole, reports: The CD138-negative fraction was mixed bone marrow immune cells, not pure T cells.

There are many counts of this clonotype. Its cognate antigen is unknown. Molecular barcoded adaptors covering alpha/delta and beta/gamma chains were used on 400 ng RNA. Each CDR3 protein is one row after TCRdb ran MiXCR on the reads. The sample lists about 130,000 distinct CDR3 sequences, approximately 13% occurring once. This CDR3 is built from 14 residues. V was pared by 1 base and J by 8 bases, with 3 bases of the junction left unmatched. Per the germline V gene, CDR1 is LGHDT and CDR2 is YNNKEL (reference sequence). Sequencing was carried out using a population of CD138-negative cells sorted from bone marrow. The sequence derives from a donor at least 40 years old with multiple myeloma. This chain joins TRBV3-1 and TRBJ2-1; 9 bases map to TRBD1. CDR3 protein: CASSQGQGVDEQFF. DNA of the CDR3: TGTGCCAGCAGCCAAGGACAGGGGGTAGATGAGCAGTTCTTC.